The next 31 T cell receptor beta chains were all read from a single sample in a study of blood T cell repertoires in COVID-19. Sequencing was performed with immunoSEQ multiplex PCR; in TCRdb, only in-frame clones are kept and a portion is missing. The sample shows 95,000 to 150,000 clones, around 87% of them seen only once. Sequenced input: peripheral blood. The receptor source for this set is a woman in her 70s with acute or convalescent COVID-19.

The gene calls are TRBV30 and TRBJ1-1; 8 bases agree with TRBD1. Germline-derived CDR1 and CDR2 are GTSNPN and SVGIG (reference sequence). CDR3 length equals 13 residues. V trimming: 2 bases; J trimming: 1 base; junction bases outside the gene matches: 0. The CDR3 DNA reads TGTGCCTGGAGTACAGGGGGGAACACTGAAGCTTTCTTT. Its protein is CAWSTGGNTEAFF.

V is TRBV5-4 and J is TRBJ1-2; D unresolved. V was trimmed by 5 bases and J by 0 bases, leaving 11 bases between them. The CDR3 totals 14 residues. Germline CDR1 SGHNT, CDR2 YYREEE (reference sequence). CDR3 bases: TGTGCCAGCAGTTCTCAAGGAGCTAACTATGGCTACACCTTC. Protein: CASSSQGANYGYTF.

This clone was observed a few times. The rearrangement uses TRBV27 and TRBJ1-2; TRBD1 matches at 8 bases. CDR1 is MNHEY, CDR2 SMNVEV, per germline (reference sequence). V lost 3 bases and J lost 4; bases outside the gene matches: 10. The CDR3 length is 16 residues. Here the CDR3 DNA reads TGTGCCAGCAGTTTTATGACAGGGGCTCATCGCTATGGCTACACCTTC. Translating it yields CASSFMTGAHRYGYTF.

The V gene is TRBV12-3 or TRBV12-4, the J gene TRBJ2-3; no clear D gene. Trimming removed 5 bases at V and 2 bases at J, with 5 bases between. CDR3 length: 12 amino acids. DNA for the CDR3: TGTGCCAGCAGTGAGTTCACAGATACGCAGTATTTT. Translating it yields CASSEFTDTQYF.

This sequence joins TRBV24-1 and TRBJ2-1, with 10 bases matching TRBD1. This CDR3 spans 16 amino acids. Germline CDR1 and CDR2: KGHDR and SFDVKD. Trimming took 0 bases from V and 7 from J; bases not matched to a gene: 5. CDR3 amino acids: CATSDLGQGVSNEQFF. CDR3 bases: TGTGCCACCAGTGATTTGGGACAGGGGGTAAGTAATGAGCAGTTCTTC.

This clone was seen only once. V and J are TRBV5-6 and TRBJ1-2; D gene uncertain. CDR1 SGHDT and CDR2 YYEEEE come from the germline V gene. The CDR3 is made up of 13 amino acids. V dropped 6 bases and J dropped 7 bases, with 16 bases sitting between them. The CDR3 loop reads CASKLPTAGGYTF. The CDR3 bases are TGTGCCAGCAAGCTCCCTACAGCAGGTGGCTACACCTTC.

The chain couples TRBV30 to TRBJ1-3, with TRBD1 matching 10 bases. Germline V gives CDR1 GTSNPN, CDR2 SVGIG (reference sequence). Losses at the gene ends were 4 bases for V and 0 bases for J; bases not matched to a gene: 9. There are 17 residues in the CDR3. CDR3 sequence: CAWNAPGQGYSGNTIYF. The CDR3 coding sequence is TGTGCCTGGAATGCCCCGGGACAGGGGTACTCTGGAAACACCATATATTTT.

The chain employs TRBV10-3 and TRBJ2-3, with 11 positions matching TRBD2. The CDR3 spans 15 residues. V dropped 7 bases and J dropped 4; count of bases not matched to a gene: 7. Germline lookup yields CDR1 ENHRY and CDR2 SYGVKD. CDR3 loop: CAITDSGGASDTQYF. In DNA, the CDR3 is TGTGCCATCACTGATAGCGGGGGGGCCTCAGATACGCAGTATTTT.

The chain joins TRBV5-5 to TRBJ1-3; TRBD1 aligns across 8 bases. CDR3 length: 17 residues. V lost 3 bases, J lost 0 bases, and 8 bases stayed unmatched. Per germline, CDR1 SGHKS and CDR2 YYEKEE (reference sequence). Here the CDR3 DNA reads TGTGCCAGCAGCTGGGACAGGACGGACTACTCTGGAAACACCATATATTTT. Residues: CASSWDRTDYSGNTIYF.

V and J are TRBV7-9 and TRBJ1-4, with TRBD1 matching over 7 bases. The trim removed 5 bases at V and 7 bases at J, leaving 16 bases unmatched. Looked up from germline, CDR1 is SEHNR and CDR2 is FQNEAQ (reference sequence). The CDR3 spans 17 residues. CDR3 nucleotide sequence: TGTGCCAGCAGCCCCGGGACAGTCCCCCTAGGCGGTGAAAAACTGTTTTTT. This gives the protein CASSPGTVPLGGEKLFF.

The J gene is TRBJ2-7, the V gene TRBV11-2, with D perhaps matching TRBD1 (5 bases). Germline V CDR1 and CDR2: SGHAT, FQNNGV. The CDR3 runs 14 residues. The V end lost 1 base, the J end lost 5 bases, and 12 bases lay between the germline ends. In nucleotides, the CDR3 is TGTGCCAGCAGCTTAGGCTGGGGCTTCAACGAGCAGTACTTC. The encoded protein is CASSLGWGFNEQYF.

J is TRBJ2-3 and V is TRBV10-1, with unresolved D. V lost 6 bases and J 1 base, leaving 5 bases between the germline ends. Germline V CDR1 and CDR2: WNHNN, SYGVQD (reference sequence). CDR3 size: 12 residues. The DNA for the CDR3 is TGCGCCAGCAGCCCGGGCACAGATACGCAGTATTTT. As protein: CASSPGTDTQYF.

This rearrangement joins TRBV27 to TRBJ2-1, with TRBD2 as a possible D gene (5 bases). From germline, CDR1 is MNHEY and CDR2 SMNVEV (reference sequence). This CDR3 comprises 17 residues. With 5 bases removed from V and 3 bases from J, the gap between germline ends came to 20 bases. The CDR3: CASSPGEGRNFYNEQFF. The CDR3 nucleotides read TGTGCCAGCAGTCCCGGAGAGGGTCGAAACTTCTACAATGAGCAGTTCTTC.

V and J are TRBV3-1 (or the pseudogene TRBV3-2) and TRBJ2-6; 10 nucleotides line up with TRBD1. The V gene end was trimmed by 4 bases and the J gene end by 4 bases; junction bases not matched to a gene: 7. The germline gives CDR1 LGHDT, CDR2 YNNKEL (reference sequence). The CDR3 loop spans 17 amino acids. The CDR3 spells CASSRGQGVFGANVLTF. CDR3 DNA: TGTGCCAGCAGCCGAGGACAGGGGGTATTCGGGGCCAACGTCCTGACTTTC.

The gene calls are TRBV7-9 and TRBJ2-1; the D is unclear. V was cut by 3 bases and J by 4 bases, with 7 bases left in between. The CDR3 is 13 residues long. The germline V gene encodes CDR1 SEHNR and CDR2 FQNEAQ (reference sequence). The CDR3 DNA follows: TGTGCCAGCAGCTTTGGCAGATACAATGAGCAGTTCTTC. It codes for CASSFGRYNEQFF.

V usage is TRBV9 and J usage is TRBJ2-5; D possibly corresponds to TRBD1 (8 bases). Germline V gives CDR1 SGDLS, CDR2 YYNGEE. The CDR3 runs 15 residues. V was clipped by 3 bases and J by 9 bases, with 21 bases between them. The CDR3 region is CASSATQGGLTAQYF. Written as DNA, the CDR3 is TGTGCCAGCAGCGCCACACAGGGGGGGCTGACGGCCCAGTACTTC.

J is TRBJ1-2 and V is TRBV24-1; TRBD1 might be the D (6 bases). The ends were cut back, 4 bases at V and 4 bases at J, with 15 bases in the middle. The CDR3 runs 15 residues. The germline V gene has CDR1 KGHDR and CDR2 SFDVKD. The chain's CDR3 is CATSDPRGGPYGYTF. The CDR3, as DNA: TGTGCCACCAGTGACCCCCGGGGGGGGCCCTATGGCTACACCTTC.

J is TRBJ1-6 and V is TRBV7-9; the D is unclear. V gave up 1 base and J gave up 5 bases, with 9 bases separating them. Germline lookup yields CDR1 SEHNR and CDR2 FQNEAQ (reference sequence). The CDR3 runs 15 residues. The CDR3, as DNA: TGTGCCAGCAGCTTAGGGGCAGCTAATAATTCACCCCTCCACTTT. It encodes CASSLGAANNSPLHF. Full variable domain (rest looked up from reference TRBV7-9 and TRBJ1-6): DTGVSQNPRHKITKRGQNVTFRCDPISEHNRLYWYRQTLGQGPEFLTYFQNEAQLEKSRLLSDRFSAERPKGSFSTLEIQRTEQGDSAMYLCASSLGAANNSPLHFGNGTRLTVT.

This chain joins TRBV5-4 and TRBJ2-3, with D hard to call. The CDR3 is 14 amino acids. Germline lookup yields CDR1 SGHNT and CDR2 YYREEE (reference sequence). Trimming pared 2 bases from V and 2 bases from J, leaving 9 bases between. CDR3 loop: CASSLSALTDTQYF. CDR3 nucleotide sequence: TGTGCCAGCAGCTTATCTGCGCTCACAGATACGCAGTATTTT.

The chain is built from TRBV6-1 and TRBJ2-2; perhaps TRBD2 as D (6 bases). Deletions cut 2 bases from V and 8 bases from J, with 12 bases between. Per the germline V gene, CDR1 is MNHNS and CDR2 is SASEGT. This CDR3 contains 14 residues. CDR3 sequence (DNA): TGTGCCAGCAGTGAACCCGGGGGTGGTGGGGAGCTGTTTTTT. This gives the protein CASSEPGGGGELFF.

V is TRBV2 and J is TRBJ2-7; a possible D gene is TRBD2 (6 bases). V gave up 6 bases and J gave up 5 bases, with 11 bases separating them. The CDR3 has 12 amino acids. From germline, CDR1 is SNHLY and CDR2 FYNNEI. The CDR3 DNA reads TGTGCCAGCAGGACTAGTACCCACGAGCAGTACTTC. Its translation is CASRTSTHEQYF.

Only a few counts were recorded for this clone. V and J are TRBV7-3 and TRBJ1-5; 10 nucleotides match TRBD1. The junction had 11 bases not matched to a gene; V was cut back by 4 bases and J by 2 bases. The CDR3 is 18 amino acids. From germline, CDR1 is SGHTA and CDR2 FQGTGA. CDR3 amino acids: CASSCDRGRFYCNQPQHF. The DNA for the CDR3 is TGTGCCAGCAGCTGCGACAGGGGGCGATTCTATTGCAATCAGCCCCAGCATTTT.

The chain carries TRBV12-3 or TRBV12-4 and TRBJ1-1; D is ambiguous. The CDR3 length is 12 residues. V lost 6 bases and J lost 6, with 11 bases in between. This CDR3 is CASRTWSPEAFF. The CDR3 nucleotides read TGTGCCAGCAGGACATGGTCTCCTGAAGCTTTCTTT.

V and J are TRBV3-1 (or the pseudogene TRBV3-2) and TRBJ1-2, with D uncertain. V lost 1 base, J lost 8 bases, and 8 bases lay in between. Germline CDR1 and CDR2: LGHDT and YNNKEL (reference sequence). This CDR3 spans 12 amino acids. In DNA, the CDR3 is TGTGCCAGCAGCCAAGGGGCCGGAGGCTACACCTTC. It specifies CASSQGAGGYTF.

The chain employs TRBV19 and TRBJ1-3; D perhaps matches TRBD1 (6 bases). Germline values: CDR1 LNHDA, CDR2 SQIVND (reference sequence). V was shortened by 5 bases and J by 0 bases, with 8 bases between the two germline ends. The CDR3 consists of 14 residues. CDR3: CASSQGNSGNTIYF. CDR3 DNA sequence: TGTGCCAGTAGTCAGGGGAACTCTGGAAACACCATATATTTT.

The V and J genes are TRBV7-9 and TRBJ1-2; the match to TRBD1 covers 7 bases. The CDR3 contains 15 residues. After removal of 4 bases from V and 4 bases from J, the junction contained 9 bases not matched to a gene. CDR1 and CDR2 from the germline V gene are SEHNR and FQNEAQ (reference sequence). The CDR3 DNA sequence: TGTGCCAGCAGCTCGCCCGGCGCAGGGGGCTATGGCTACACCTTC. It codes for CASSSPGAGGYGYTF.

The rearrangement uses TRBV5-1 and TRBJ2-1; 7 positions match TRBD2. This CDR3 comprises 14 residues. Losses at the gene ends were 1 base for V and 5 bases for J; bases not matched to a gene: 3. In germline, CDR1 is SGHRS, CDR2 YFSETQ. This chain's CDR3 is CASSLFGGNNEQFF. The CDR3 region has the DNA TGCGCCAGCAGCTTGTTCGGGGGGAACAATGAGCAGTTCTTC.

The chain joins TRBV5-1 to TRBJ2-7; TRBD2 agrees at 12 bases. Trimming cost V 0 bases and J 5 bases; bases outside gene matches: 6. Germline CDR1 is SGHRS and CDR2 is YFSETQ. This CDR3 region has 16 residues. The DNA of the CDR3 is TGCGCCAGCAGCTTGGGGACTAGCGGGGACTACGACGAGCAGTACTTC. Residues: CASSLGTSGDYDEQYF.

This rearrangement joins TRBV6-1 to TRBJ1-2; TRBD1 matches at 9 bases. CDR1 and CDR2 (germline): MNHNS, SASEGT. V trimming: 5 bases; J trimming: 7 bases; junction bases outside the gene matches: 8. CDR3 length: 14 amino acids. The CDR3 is CASSPSGQGFGYTF. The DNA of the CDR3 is TGTGCCAGCAGTCCTTCCGGACAGGGGTTTGGCTACACCTTC.

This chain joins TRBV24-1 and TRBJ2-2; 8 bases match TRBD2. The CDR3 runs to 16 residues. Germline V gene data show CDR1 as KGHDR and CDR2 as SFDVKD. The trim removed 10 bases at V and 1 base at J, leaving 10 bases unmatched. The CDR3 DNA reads TGTGCCACTTCCGGGGGGGCGCGGGGGAACACCGGGGAGCTGTTTTTT. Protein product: CATSGGARGNTGELFF.

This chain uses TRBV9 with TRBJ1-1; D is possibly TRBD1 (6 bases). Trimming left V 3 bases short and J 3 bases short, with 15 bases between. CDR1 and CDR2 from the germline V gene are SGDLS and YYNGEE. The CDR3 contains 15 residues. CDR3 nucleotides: TGTGCCAGCAGCGAAACAGGGATCAGGGACACTGAAGCTTTCTTT. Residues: CASSETGIRDTEAFF. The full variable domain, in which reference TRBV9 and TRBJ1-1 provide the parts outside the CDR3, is DSGVTQTPKHLITATGQRVTLRCSPRSGDLSVYWYQQSLDQGLQFLIQYYNGEERAKGNILERFSAQQFPDLHSELNLSSLELGDSALYFCASSETGIRDTEAFFGQGTRLTVV.